This T cell receptor (beta chain) stems from a study of blood T cell repertoires in COVID-19. Study in general: In each case, the material was cDNA or gDNA derived from T cells, B-cell-depleted T cells, or PBMCs.

Seattle patients were enrolled during active infection and followed longitudinally. The protocol was immunoSEQ multiplex PCR, while the TCRdb copy is restricted to in-frame clones and leaves out a portion. The table shows about 300,000 clones, with 89% occurring only once. The CDR3 spans 15 residues. Germline CDR1 reads SGHDN; CDR2 reads FVKESK. Losses at the gene ends were 5 bases for V and 8 bases for J; bases not matched to a gene: 11. The genes are TRBV14 and TRBJ1-2; 10 bases align to TRBD1. The clonotype was recovered from a woman in her thirties with COVID-19, enrolled during active disease. Material for sequencing was peripheral blood. CDR3 nucleotides: TGTGCCAGCAGCGCCCCCGGGACAGGGGCGCGGGGCTACACCTTC. Residues: CASSAPGTGARGYTF. The full variable domain, rest sourced from reference TRBV14 and TRBJ1-2, is EAGVTQFPSHSVIEKGQTVTLRCDPISGHDNLYWYRRVMGKEIKFLLHFVKESKQDESGMPNNRFLAERTGGTYSTLKVQPAELEDSGVYFCASSAPGTGARGYTFGSGTRLTVV.